The 28 T cell receptor beta chains given below trace back to one sample, sequenced in a study of CD8 T cells in ankylosing spondylitis. Each CDR3 protein gets one entry after TCRdb re-called the 5' RACE reads with MiXCR. The sample includes approximately 300,000 distinct CDR3 sequences, around 18% of them seen just once. What was sequenced was blood, either unsorted or a sorted T cell fraction (not recorded which). The receptors derive from a male donor with ankylosing spondylitis or in good health (not recorded which).

This rearrangement joins TRBV3-1 to TRBJ1-1, with 10 bases that match TRBD1. The ends lost 1 base at V and 2 bases at J; junction bases unmatched: 4. The length of the CDR3 is 16 residues. Germline V lookup: CDR1 LGHDT, CDR2 YNNKEL (reference sequence). The CDR3 nucleotides read TGTGCCAGCAGCCAAGTGATGACAGGGGGCAACACTGAAGCTTTCTTT. As protein: CASSQVMTGGNTEAFF.

The chain combines TRBV7-9 with TRBJ2-3; D tentatively reads TRBD1 or TRBD2 (6 bases each). The germline gives CDR1 SEHNR, CDR2 FQNEAQ (reference sequence). The ends were cut back, 5 bases at V and 0 bases at J, with 18 bases in the middle. The CDR3 consists of 17 residues. CDR3 sequence: CASSPPGDTLSTDTQYF. CDR3 in DNA: TGTGCCAGCAGCCCTCCGGGGGACACTCTTAGCACAGATACGCAGTATTTT.

A few counts support this clonotype. The chain links TRBV5-1 to TRBJ2-3; D may be TRBD2 (6 bases). The CDR3 runs 17 residues. Germline values: CDR1 SGHRS, CDR2 YFSETQ. Trimming pared 0 bases from V and 4 bases from J, leaving 18 bases between. CDR3 bases: TGCGCCAGCAGCTTGGTACCCGGGGGTATAGTTGCAGATACGCAGTATTTT. It specifies CASSLVPGGIVADTQYF.

This clonotype was seen repeatedly, ten times or more. This sequence joins TRBV20-1 and TRBJ2-3; TRBD1 matches 7 bases. J lost 0 bases, V lost 4 bases, and 4 bases had no gene match. The CDR3 covers 14 residues. CDR1 and CDR2 from the germline V gene are DFQATT and SNEGSKA (reference sequence). This chain's CDR3 is CSATPGQSTDTQYF. Written as DNA, the CDR3 is TGCAGTGCTACACCGGGACAGAGCACAGATACGCAGTATTTT.

The J gene is TRBJ1-2, the V gene TRBV2, with D hard to call. The CDR3 extends over 14 amino acids. V lost 1 base, J lost 4 bases, and 10 bases lay in between. Looked up from germline, CDR1 is SNHLY and CDR2 is FYNNEI. The CDR3 reads CASSEEIGSYGYTF. In DNA form, the CDR3 reads TGTGCCAGCAGTGAAGAGATAGGCTCCTATGGCTACACCTTC.

The rearrangement links TRBV5-1 to TRBJ2-3, with a possible D match to TRBD2 (5 bases). V shed 1 base and J shed 0 bases, with 12 bases lying between them. This CDR3 contains 16 residues. Germline-derived CDR1 and CDR2 are SGHRS and YFSETQ. The CDR3 region is CASSLRVRLSTDTQYF. The CDR3 DNA reads as TGCGCCAGCAGCTTGCGAGTCAGACTAAGCACAGATACGCAGTATTTT.

This clonotype was seen a few times. The V gene is TRBV28, the J gene TRBJ1-1; no reliable D call. Between the trimmed V and J ends, which lost 7 bases and 3 bases, there was a span of 12 bases. Germline values: CDR1 MDHEN, CDR2 SYDVKM. The CDR3 runs to 13 residues. The DNA for the CDR3 is TGTGCCAGCAACGGAGGGTCCGACACTGAAGCTTTCTTT. It encodes CASNGGSDTEAFF. Full variable domain (rest looked up from reference TRBV28 and TRBJ1-1): DVKVTQSSRYLVKRTGEKVFLECVQDMDHENMFWYRQDPGLGLRLIYFSYDVKMKEKGDIPEGYSVSREKKERFSLILESASTNQTSMYLCASNGGSDTEAFFGQGTRLTVV.

In this sample, this clonotype turned up many times. This chain connects TRBV12-3 or TRBV12-4 to TRBJ2-3; no clear D. Trimming took off 7 bases at V and 0 bases at J, with 8 bases between the two ends. This CDR3 has 13 amino acids. The CDR3 loop is CASKGDSTDTQYF. The CDR3 nucleotides are TGTGCCAGCAAAGGAGATAGCACAGATACGCAGTATTTT.

The CDR3, as DNA: TGTGCCAGCAGTCCGCAACAGGGGCCCCAAGAGACCCAGTACTTC. This gives the protein CASSPQQGPQETQYF. V is TRBV27 and J is TRBJ2-5; 7 bases align to TRBD1. The CDR3 is made up of 15 amino acids. Trimming at V came to 5 bases and at J to 1 base, leaving 7 bases not matched to a gene. CDR1 and CDR2 (germline): MNHEY, SMNVEV (reference sequence).

A few counts support this clonotype. The rearrangement joins TRBV9 to TRBJ2-2, with TRBD1 as a possible D gene (5 bases). Trimming stripped 0 bases from V and 7 bases from J, with 10 bases between. Germline values: CDR1 SGDLS, CDR2 YYNGEE. CDR3 size: 14 residues. The CDR3 nucleotides are TGTGCCAGCAGCGTAGGGACACTTGGCGGGGAGCTGTTTTTT. Translation: CASSVGTLGGELFF.

The chain joins TRBV12-3 or TRBV12-4 to TRBJ2-6; 11 nucleotides line up with TRBD1. Germline trimming cut 5 bases from V and 4 bases from J; bases unmatched to any gene: 13. The CDR3 consists of 19 residues. CDR3 region: CASSDRDRGFGGGANVLTF. The CDR3 DNA sequence: TGTGCCAGCAGTGACCGGGACAGGGGGTTCGGTGGAGGGGCCAACGTCCTGACTTTC.

This clonotype was seen only a few times. The rearrangement joins TRBV7-3 to TRBJ2-2; 10 bases line up with TRBD2. The length of the CDR3 is 18 residues. Germline V gene sequence: CDR1 SGHTA, CDR2 FQGTGA. V shed 2 bases and J 5 bases; nucleotides not matched to a gene: 11. The CDR3 loop is CASSLWPSGSTRTGELFF. The CDR3 DNA follows: TGTGCCAGCAGCTTATGGCCTAGCGGGAGCACCAGGACCGGGGAGCTGTTTTTT.

This clonotype was seen many times. The V call is TRBV10-3, the J call TRBJ1-5, with D possibly matching TRBD1 (5 bases). The V gene lost 3 bases and the J gene lost 2 bases, with 11 bases spanning the gap. The CDR3 consists of 15 residues. Germline V gives CDR1 ENHRY, CDR2 SYGVKD. Here the CDR3 DNA reads TGTGCCATCAGTGACTCAGGGAGCGGCAATCAGCCCCAGCATTTT. This codes for CAISDSGSGNQPQHF.

This clonotype showed up just a few times. The chain recombines TRBV7-6 with TRBJ2-3, with a possible D match to TRBD1 (5 bases). This CDR3 contains 15 residues. Germline V lookup: CDR1 SGHVS, CDR2 FNYEAQ. V was trimmed by 2 bases and J by 0 bases, leaving 9 bases between them. In DNA, the CDR3 is TGTGCCAGCAGCTTATCCAGGGCTAGCACAGATACGCAGTATTTT. Translated: CASSLSRASTDTQYF. Drawing the rest from reference TRBV7-6 and TRBJ2-3, the complete variable domain is GAGVSQSPRYKVTKRGQDVALRCDPISGHVSLYWYRQALGQGPEFLTYFNYEAQQDKSGLPNDRFSAERPEGSISTLTIQRTEQRDSAMYRCASSLSRASTDTQYFGPGTRLTVL.

This chain joins TRBV27 and TRBJ1-4; 7 nucleotides match TRBD1. Germline V gene sequence: CDR1 MNHEY, CDR2 SMNVEV (reference sequence). The V gene end was trimmed by 5 bases and the J gene end by 8 bases; junction bases not matched to a gene: 5. The CDR3 extends over 13 amino acids. CDR3 protein: CASSHGTAEKLFF. The CDR3 DNA reads TGTGCCAGCAGTCACGGGACAGCCGAAAAACTGTTTTTT.

This rearrangement joins TRBV20-1 to TRBJ2-1; D may be TRBD2 (6 bases). The CDR3 is 14 residues long. The V gene's germline CDR1 is DFQATT and CDR2 SNEGSKA (reference sequence). The germline V and J ends were trimmed by 5 bases and 0 bases, with 11 bases remaining between them. Here the CDR3 reads CSAVGGSSYNEQFF. The CDR3 bases are TGCAGTGCTGTGGGGGGAAGCTCCTACAATGAGCAGTTCTTC.

This clonotype has only a few counts. The rearrangement joins TRBV12-3 or TRBV12-4 to TRBJ2-3; possibly TRBD1 for D (6 bases). This CDR3 comprises 16 residues. The V end lost 6 bases, the J end lost 2 bases, and 18 bases lay between the germline ends. The CDR3 DNA is TGTGCCAGCAGCGAAACAACAGGGTCCTTCACAGATACGCAGTATTTT. Amino acids: CASSETTGSFTDTQYF.

This clonotype has just a few counts. The V gene is TRBV20-1, the J gene TRBJ2-1; D is ambiguous. V was trimmed by 6 bases and J by 0 bases, leaving 12 bases between them. Germline V lookup: CDR1 DFQATT, CDR2 SNEGSKA (reference sequence). The CDR3 runs 14 residues. The CDR3 DNA follows: TGCAGTGCGACACTATCAAACTCCTACAATGAGCAGTTCTTC. It yields the protein CSATLSNSYNEQFF.

CDR3 nucleotides: TGTGCCAGCAGCCCGGTCTGGTCGGGACAGCTCAACACCGGGGAGCTGTTTTTT. Protein sequence: CASSPVWSGQLNTGELFF. The chain has TRBV11-1 and TRBJ2-2; 7 bases line up with TRBD1. J was trimmed by 2 bases and V by 5 bases; bases with no gene match: 14. The CDR3 totals 18 residues. Looked up from germline, CDR1 is SGHAT and CDR2 is FQDESV (reference sequence).

J is TRBJ2-5 and V is TRBV15; D is ambiguous. With 1 base removed from V and 5 bases from J, the gap between germline ends came to 5 bases. Germline CDR1 is LNHNV and CDR2 is YYDKDF (reference sequence). The CDR3 consists of 12 residues. For the CDR3, the DNA is TGTGCCACCAGCAGAGGACGGGAGACCCAGTACTTC. Translated: CATSRGRETQYF.

This clonotype was picked up a small number of times. The chain links TRBV15 to TRBJ2-3; D might be TRBD2 (5 bases). The CDR3 spans 13 residues. V lost 5 bases, J lost 4 bases, and 10 bases lay in between. Germline V CDR1 and CDR2: LNHNV, YYDKDF (reference sequence). CDR3 amino acids: CATSSERADTQYF. CDR3 sequence (DNA): TGTGCCACCAGCTCGGAGAGGGCAGATACGCAGTATTTT. Looking up the rest from reference TRBV15 and TRBJ2-3 gives the full variable domain: DAMVIQNPRYQVTQFGKPVTLSCSQTLNHNVMYWYQQKSSQAPKLLFHYYDKDFNNEADTPDNFQSRRPNTSFCFLDIRSPGLGDTAMYLCATSSERADTQYFGPGTRLTVL.

V usage is TRBV20-1 and J usage is TRBJ1-1; D is perhaps TRBD1 (5 bases). This CDR3 has 13 residues. The germline gives CDR1 DFQATT, CDR2 SNEGSKA (reference sequence). Trimming took 6 bases from V and 4 from J, leaving 15 bases between them. The CDR3 bases are TGCAGTGCGGATCCAACAGGTCCCACTGAAGCTTTCTTT. It specifies CSADPTGPTEAFF.

The chain links TRBV5-1 to TRBJ2-5, with 13 bases lining up with TRBD2. This CDR3 has 15 residues. J lost 4 bases, V lost 3 bases, and 3 bases had no gene match. Germline CDR1 reads SGHRS; CDR2 reads YFSETQ. The CDR3 sequence is CASSSGLAGVETQYF. For the CDR3, the DNA is TGCGCCAGCAGCTCCGGACTAGCGGGGGTAGAGACCCAGTACTTC. The full variable domain, rest sourced from reference TRBV5-1 and TRBJ2-5, is KAGVTQTPRYLIKTRGQQVTLSCSPISGHRSVSWYQQTPGQGLQFLFEYFSETQRNKGNFPGRFSGRQFSNSRSEMNVSTLELGDSALYLCASSSGLAGVETQYFGPGTRLLVL.

This clonotype came up a few times. The chain has TRBV28 and TRBJ2-3; 7 nucleotides agree with TRBD1. V was clipped by 4 bases and J by 1 base; unmatched bases: 8. This CDR3 region has 16 residues. Germline V gives CDR1 MDHEN, CDR2 SYDVKM. CDR3 amino acids: CASSWELGGRTDTQYF. The CDR3 DNA sequence: TGTGCCAGCAGTTGGGAATTAGGGGGCCGCACAGATACGCAGTATTTT.

The V gene is TRBV4-1, the J gene TRBJ1-4, with D perhaps TRBD1 (5 bases). The germline V gene encodes CDR1 MGHRA and CDR2 YSYEKL. V was pared by 4 bases and J by 0 bases, with 12 bases between. The CDR3 is 16 residues long. CDR3 sequence: CASSRGTPPTNEKLFF. CDR3 DNA sequence: TGCGCCAGCAGCCGGGGGACGCCGCCAACTAATGAAAAACTGTTTTTT.

The rearrangement joins TRBV6-1 to TRBJ1-4; perhaps TRBD1 as D (5 bases). Trimming left V 6 bases short and J 5 bases short, with 13 bases between. Germline assignment: CDR1 MNHNS and CDR2 SASEGT. The CDR3 runs 14 residues. The CDR3 DNA reads TGTGCCAGCAGCCCACGGGGCGGCAATGAAAAACTGTTTTTT. This gives the protein CASSPRGGNEKLFF.

This clonotype was recorded at least ten times. The chain recombines TRBV7-3 with TRBJ2-3, with 9 bases matching TRBD2. The germline V gene has CDR1 SGHTA and CDR2 FQGTGA. This CDR3 has 15 residues. V dropped 6 bases and J dropped 1; count of bases not matched to a gene: 5. CDR3 DNA: TGTGCCAGCAGTTTGACTAGCGGACGCACAGATACGCAGTATTTT. Translating gives CASSLTSGRTDTQYF.

The chain couples TRBV27 to TRBJ1-4; tentative D call: TRBD1 (5 bases). In germline, CDR1 is MNHEY, CDR2 SMNVEV (reference sequence). Trimming pared 5 bases from V and 6 bases from J, leaving 10 bases between. The CDR3 has 13 amino acids. The CDR3 DNA follows: TGTGCCAGCAGTCCGGGGACCCATGAAAAACTGTTTTTT. This encodes CASSPGTHEKLFF. The entire variable domain, with the rest obtained from reference TRBV27 and TRBJ1-4, is as follows: EAQVTQNPRYLITVTGKKLTVTCSQNMNHEYMSWYRQDPGLGLRQIYYSMNVEVTDKGDVPEGYKVSRKEKRNFPLILESPSPNQTSLYFCASSPGTHEKLFFGSGTQLSVL.